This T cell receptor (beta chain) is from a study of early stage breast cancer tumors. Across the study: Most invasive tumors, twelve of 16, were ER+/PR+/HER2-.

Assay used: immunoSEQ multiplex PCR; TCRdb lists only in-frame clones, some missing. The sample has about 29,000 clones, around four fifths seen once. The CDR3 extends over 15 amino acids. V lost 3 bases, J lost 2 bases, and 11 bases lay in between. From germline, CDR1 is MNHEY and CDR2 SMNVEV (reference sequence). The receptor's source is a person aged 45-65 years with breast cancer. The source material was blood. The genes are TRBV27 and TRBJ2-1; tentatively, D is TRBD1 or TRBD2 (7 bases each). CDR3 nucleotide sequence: TGTGCCAGCAGTTTCTCAGGGGGGGCCTACAATGAGCAGTTCTTC. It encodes CASSFSGGAYNEQFF.